The text below deals with one T cell receptor (beta chain). This record comes from a study of blood T cell repertoires in COVID-19. On the study more broadly: Samples of COVID-19 (acute and convalescent) were obtained from the United States, Italy and Spain. Nucleic acid was either cDNA or gDNA, and it came from T cells, B-cell-depleted T cells, or PBMCs.

The CDR3 extends over 15 amino acids. J lost 5 bases, V lost 1 base, and 5 bases had no gene match. CDR1 SGHDT and CDR2 YYEEEE come from the germline V gene. Authors' analysis steps: The authors estimated nucleated cell counts from reference gene primer amplification. The protocol was immunoSEQ multiplex PCR, while the TCRdb copy is restricted to in-frame clones and leaves out a portion. The DNA was the basis for D and trimming; V, J and clone size are from that table. The table has about 75,000 clones, 80% to 90% seen once. The TCR originated in a human donor in a cohort sampled during active COVID-19. Sequenced sample: peripheral blood. The chain links TRBV5-6 to TRBJ2-5; 10 bases align to TRBD2. CDR3 in DNA: TGTGCCAGCAGCTTGAGGCCTAGCGGGAGTGAGACCCAGTACTTC. As protein: CASSLRPSGSETQYF.